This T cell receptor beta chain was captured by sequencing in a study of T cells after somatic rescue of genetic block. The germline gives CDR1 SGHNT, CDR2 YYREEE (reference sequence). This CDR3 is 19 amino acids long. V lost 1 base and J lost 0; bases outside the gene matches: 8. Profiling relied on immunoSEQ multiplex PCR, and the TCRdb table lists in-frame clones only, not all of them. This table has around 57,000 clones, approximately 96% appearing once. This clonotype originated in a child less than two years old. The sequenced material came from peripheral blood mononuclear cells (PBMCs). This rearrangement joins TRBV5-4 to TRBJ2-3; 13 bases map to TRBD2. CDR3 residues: CASSLRGLAGFSSTDTQYF. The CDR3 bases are TGTGCCAGCAGCTTGAGGGGACTAGCGGGATTCTCTAGCACAGATACGCAGTATTTT.